What follows is one T cell receptor beta chain and its context. The sample comes from a study of blood T cell repertoires in COVID-19. Study-level background: Samples of COVID-19 (acute and convalescent) were obtained from the United States, Italy and Spain.

V was pared by 2 bases and J by 9 bases, with 14 bases between. Per germline, CDR1 LGHDT and CDR2 YNNKEL (reference sequence). The CDR3 extends over 14 amino acids. Only in-frame clones appear in the TCRdb table, and some are missing; sequencing was by immunoSEQ multiplex PCR. The profile shows around 500,000 clones, approximately 85% of them singletons. The V and J genes are TRBV3-1 (or the pseudogene TRBV3-2) and TRBJ2-1; tentatively, D is TRBD2 (5 bases). Sample: peripheral blood. This receptor was identified in a human donor in a cohort sampled during active COVID-19. The CDR3 coding sequence is TGTGCCAGCAGCCAATTACGCGGAGGCAGTGAGCAGTTCTTC. This gives the protein CASSQLRGGSEQFF.